These 29 T cell receptor beta chains were all obtained from the same sample, sequenced in a study of cytomegalovirus exposure and HLA in healthy donors. Amplification used 60 Vbeta primers and 13 Jbeta primers. Data came from immunoSEQ multiplex PCR; TCRdb stores just in-frame clones and leaves some out. The data contain approximately 150,000 clones, 70% to 80% of them seen just once; the ten biggest clones take up around 14%. Sequenced input: PBMCs. The receptors derive from a woman aged 40 to 55 in good health and CMV-seronegative.

This chain connects TRBV5-6 to TRBJ1-2; D unresolved. Germline V gene sequence: CDR1 SGHDT, CDR2 YYEEEE. The ends were cut back, 0 bases at V and 4 bases at J, with 10 bases in the middle. The CDR3 is 14 residues long. The DNA of the CDR3 is TGTGCCAGCAGCTTGGAACGGAGGATCTATGGCTACACCTTC. It translates to CASSLERRIYGYTF.

This CDR3 is CASRRGTSRTDTQYF. CDR3 nucleotide sequence: TGTGCCAGCAGGCGGGGGACTAGCCGCACAGATACGCAGTATTTT. The rearrangement links TRBV4-2 to TRBJ2-3, with TRBD2 matching 9 bases. Germline V gene data show CDR1 as LGHNA and CDR2 as YNFKEQ. This CDR3 is 15 amino acids long. V lost 6 bases and J lost 1; bases outside the gene matches: 5.

J is TRBJ1-2 and V is TRBV9, with D possibly being TRBD1 (5 bases). The CDR3 has 14 residues. Germline V gives CDR1 SGDLS, CDR2 YYNGEE. V lost 5 bases and J lost 8, with 19 bases in between. The CDR3 DNA reads TGTGCCAGCAGAGATACCGGGGGTAAAAACGGCTACACCTTC. Amino acid sequence: CASRDTGGKNGYTF.

V usage is TRBV15 and J usage is TRBJ2-2, with unresolved D. Trimming took off 1 base at V and 3 bases at J, with 12 bases between the two ends. This CDR3 contains 16 residues. The germline V gene has CDR1 LNHNV and CDR2 YYDKDF (reference sequence). CDR3: CATSRVGRHYTGELFF. The CDR3 DNA follows: TGTGCCACCAGCAGAGTTGGCAGACATTACACCGGGGAGCTGTTTTTT. Using reference TRBV15 and TRBJ2-2 for the parts outside the CDR3, the full variable domain is DAMVIQNPRYQVTQFGKPVTLSCSQTLNHNVMYWYQQKSSQAPKLLFHYYDKDFNNEADTPDNFQSRRPNTSFCFLDIRSPGLGDTAMYLCATSRVGRHYTGELFFGEGSRLTVL.

This chain uses TRBV28 with TRBJ1-6; D ambiguous. The germline V and J ends were trimmed by 7 bases and 0 bases, with 10 bases remaining between them. The CDR3 consists of 15 residues. From germline, CDR1 is MDHEN and CDR2 SYDVKM. CDR3 in DNA: TGTGCCAGCACCACACCGTTCTCCTATAATTCACCCCTCCACTTT. Its translation is CASTTPFSYNSPLHF.

This clone was seen only a few times. The rearrangement links TRBV11-3 to TRBJ2-7; D might be TRBD1 (5 bases). V was shortened by 4 bases and J by 1 base, with 14 bases between the two germline ends. This CDR3 has 15 amino acids. The V gene's germline CDR1 is SGHNT and CDR2 YENEEA. CDR3 in DNA: TGTGCCAGCAGCTCAGGGCCTGGGCCGTCCTACGAGCAGTACTTC. This encodes CASSSGPGPSYEQYF.

J is TRBJ2-1 and V is TRBV6-5, with 14 bases fitting TRBD2. The CDR3 runs 16 residues. The germline V gene encodes CDR1 MNHEY and CDR2 SVGAGI. V gave up 4 bases and J gave up 6 bases; unmatched junction bases: 5. The CDR3: CASSSRLAGGLNEQFF. In nucleotides, the CDR3 is TGTGCCAGCAGTTCCCGACTAGCGGGAGGGCTCAATGAGCAGTTCTTC.

The chain employs TRBV7-9 and TRBJ1-2; perhaps TRBD1 as D (5 bases). Between the trimmed V and J ends, which lost 0 bases and 10 bases, there was a span of 9 bases. Germline CDR1 is SEHNR and CDR2 is FQNEAQ (reference sequence). The CDR3 consists of 12 residues. CDR3: CASSLAGRVYTF. The CDR3 bases are TGTGCCAGCAGCTTAGCGGGCAGGGTCTACACCTTC.

The rearrangement joins TRBV28 to TRBJ2-7; TRBD2 agrees at 13 bases. Germline V gene data show CDR1 as MDHEN and CDR2 as SYDVKM. Trimming at V came to 6 bases and at J to 7 bases, leaving 21 bases not matched to a gene. This CDR3 is built from 19 residues. CDR3 sequence (DNA): TGTGCCAGCAGCTCCCTACTAGCGGGAGGGCCCCTCCCTGGGTGGGAGCAGTACTTC. This sequence encodes CASSSLLAGGPLPGWEQYF. Based on the CDR3 plus reference TRBV28 and TRBJ2-7, the full variable domain is DVKVTQSSRYLVKRTGEKVFLECVQDMDHENMFWYRQDPGLGLRLIYFSYDVKMKEKGDIPEGYSVSREKKERFSLILESASTNQTSMYLCASSSLLAGGPLPGWEQYFGPGTRLTVT.

The chain links TRBV4-2 to TRBJ2-5, with TRBD2 identical over 8 bases. The J segment lost 2 bases and the V segment lost 4 bases, leaving 9 bases of the junction unmatched. CDR1 is LGHNA and CDR2 is YNFKEQ in the germline V gene. The CDR3 has 16 residues. The CDR3 nucleotides are TGTGCCAGCAGCCCCCGGGGGGGCGAGGGTCAAGAGACCCAGTACTTC. Translating it yields CASSPRGGEGQETQYF.

The chain couples TRBV28 to TRBJ2-4; the D is unclear. Germline-derived CDR1 and CDR2 are MDHEN and SYDVKM. CDR3 length equals 13 residues. V lost 9 bases and J 4 bases, leaving 13 bases between the germline ends. As DNA, the CDR3 is TGTGCCAGTTATAGTCCCCAAAAAAACATTCAGTACTTC. Translation: CASYSPQKNIQYF.

Here the CDR3 reads CASSLRGPAFSGGDEQFF. The CDR3 nucleotides are TGTGCCAGCAGCTTAAGGGGCCCCGCTTTTAGCGGGGGTGATGAGCAGTTCTTC. V and J are TRBV7-8 and TRBJ2-1; TRBD2 matches 9 bases. This CDR3 is built from 18 residues. Germline assignment: CDR1 SGHVS and CDR2 FQNEAQ. V shed 2 bases and J 8 bases; nucleotides not matched to a gene: 16.

The chain has TRBV18 and TRBJ2-2; 11 bases line up with TRBD2. Trimming at V came to 6 bases and at J to 0 bases, leaving 3 bases not matched to a gene. CDR3 length: 16 residues. Germline CDR1 KGHSH, CDR2 LQKENI. As DNA, the CDR3 is TGTGCCAGCTCCCGACTAGCGGGGCCGAACACCGGGGAGCTGTTTTTT. It specifies CASSRLAGPNTGELFF.

The rearrangement links TRBV2 to TRBJ2-5, with 8 bases lining up with TRBD2. Unmatched junction bases numbered 3, after V lost 4 bases and J lost 2 bases. Germline CDR1 is SNHLY and CDR2 is FYNNEI. This CDR3 spans 14 amino acids. CDR3 nucleotides: TGTGCCAGCAGTGCAGCGGGGGCGCAAGAGACCCAGTACTTC. It translates to CASSAAGAQETQYF.

This chain connects TRBV30 to TRBJ1-6; 8 bases match TRBD1. The V gene end was trimmed by 1 base and the J gene end by 0 bases; junction bases not matched to a gene: 5. The V gene's germline CDR1 is GTSNPN and CDR2 SVGIG (reference sequence). The CDR3 extends over 17 amino acids. The CDR3 reads CAWSGSGGISYNSPLHF. In DNA form, the CDR3 reads TGTGCCTGGAGTGGCTCAGGGGGCATCTCCTATAATTCACCCCTCCACTTT.

This rearrangement joins TRBV28 to TRBJ1-5; D unresolved. The CDR3 extends over 15 amino acids. Trimming took 3 bases from V and 0 from J, leaving 9 bases between them. Germline V gene data show CDR1 as MDHEN and CDR2 as SYDVKM. The CDR3, as DNA: TGTGCCAGCAGTTTCGAGCTATATAGCAATCAGCCCCAGCATTTT. Its translation: CASSFELYSNQPQHF.

J is TRBJ2-1 and V is TRBV27; D remains ambiguous. The CDR3 loop spans 13 amino acids. The germline V gene has CDR1 MNHEY and CDR2 SMNVEV (reference sequence). Trimming removed 5 bases at V and 5 bases at J, with 10 bases between. The CDR3 sequence is CASSDITNNEQFF. The CDR3 DNA is TGTGCCAGCAGTGACATCACAAACAATGAGCAGTTCTTC.

The rearrangement joins TRBV5-6 to TRBJ1-2; no firm D call. V shed 3 bases and J shed 0 bases, with 9 bases lying between them. The germline V gene encodes CDR1 SGHDT and CDR2 YYEEEE. The CDR3 sequence is 14 residues long. The CDR3 DNA reads as TGTGCCAGCAGCTCGGCGGCCGCTAACTATGGCTACACCTTC. The encoded protein is CASSSAAANYGYTF.

This sequence joins TRBV9 and TRBJ1-6; no reliable D call. CDR1 SGDLS and CDR2 YYNGEE come from the germline V gene. The CDR3 totals 14 residues. V was trimmed by 0 bases and J by 5 bases, leaving 6 bases between them. CDR3 loop: CASSVAPDNSPLHF. The DNA for the CDR3 is TGTGCCAGCAGCGTAGCCCCGGATAATTCACCCCTCCACTTT.

The rearrangement joins TRBV5-1 to TRBJ1-1, with 7 bases aligning to TRBD1. V lost 0 bases to trimming and J lost 4 bases; unmatched junction nucleotides: 6. The CDR3 spans 15 residues. CDR1 and CDR2 from the germline V gene are SGHRS and YFSETQ. CDR3 residues: CASSLVEGASTEAFF. The CDR3 DNA sequence: TGCGCCAGCAGCTTGGTGGAGGGGGCGTCCACTGAAGCTTTCTTT. Variable domain in full (rest from reference TRBV5-1 and TRBJ1-1): KAGVTQTPRYLIKTRGQQVTLSCSPISGHRSVSWYQQTPGQGLQFLFEYFSETQRNKGNFPGRFSGRQFSNSRSEMNVSTLELGDSALYLCASSLVEGASTEAFFGQGTRLTVV.

The J gene is TRBJ2-5, the V gene TRBV11-2; possibly TRBD1 for D (5 bases). There are 13 residues in the CDR3. CDR1 is SGHAT and CDR2 is FQNNGV in the germline V gene. Trimming took off 3 bases at V and 3 bases at J, with 8 bases between the two ends. The CDR3 protein is CASSFSREETQYF. In nucleotides, the CDR3 is TGTGCCAGCAGCTTCAGCAGGGAAGAGACCCAGTACTTC.

The chain's CDR3 is CASSHRLVIGPGELFF. DNA of the CDR3: TGCGCCAGCAGCCACCGACTAGTTATAGGACCCGGGGAGCTGTTTTTT. The chain is built from TRBV4-3 and TRBJ2-2, with D possibly being TRBD2 (6 bases). The germline gives CDR1 LGHNA, CDR2 YSLEER. Trimming pared 3 bases from V and 6 bases from J, leaving 17 bases between. CDR3 size: 16 residues.

This chain joins TRBV4-3 and TRBJ2-7; 7 positions agree with TRBD1. Germline CDR1 reads LGHNA; CDR2 reads YSLEER. The CDR3 is 16 amino acids. The trim removed 2 bases at V and 0 bases at J, leaving 7 bases unmatched. DNA for the CDR3: TGCGCCAGCAGCCAACTAGGGGGCCTTAGCTCCTACGAGCAGTACTTC. Encoded protein: CASSQLGGLSSYEQYF.

The chain combines TRBV10-1 with TRBJ1-2; TRBD1 agrees at 7 bases. Trimming removed 6 bases from V and 5 bases from J; junction bases left unmatched: 12. The CDR3 length is 15 residues. Germline V gene lookup returns CDR1 WNHNN and CDR2 SYGVQD (reference sequence). Here the CDR3 reads CASRKWTGGKYGYTF. CDR3 coding DNA: TGCGCCAGCAGGAAATGGACAGGAGGGAAGTATGGCTACACCTTC.

As for this clone: The junction does not match germline at one end; this may be a read error. The same CDR3 is also encoded by other DNA sequences in this sample. V and J are TRBV7-9 and TRBJ1-4, with D possibly TRBD1 on 5 matching bases. Germline V gene data show CDR1 as SEHNR and CDR2 as FQNEAQ (reference sequence). The CDR3 has 15 residues. The chain's CDR3 is CASSRGAATNEKLFF. The CDR3 bases are TGTGCCAGCAGCCGTGGGGCCGCAACTAATGAAAAATTGTTTTTT.

The chain joins TRBV29-1 to TRBJ2-1, with TRBD2 matching 7 bases. The V gene's germline CDR1 is SQVTM and CDR2 ANQGSEA. This CDR3 contains 14 residues. V shed 3 bases and J 6 bases; nucleotides not matched to a gene: 8. DNA for the CDR3: TGCAGCGTTGACGACGGGAGGAGGGTCAATGAGCAGTTCTTC. Translating gives CSVDDGRRVNEQFF.

This clone was counted only a few times. This chain links TRBV19 with TRBJ2-3; 8 positions agree with TRBD2. Germline CDR1 is LNHDA and CDR2 is SQIVND (reference sequence). CDR3 size: 15 residues. Trimming cost V 3 bases and J 2 bases; bases outside gene matches: 4. The chain's CDR3 is CASSMIAGFTDTQYF. The CDR3 DNA reads as TGTGCCAGTAGTATGATAGCGGGGTTCACAGATACGCAGTATTTT.

The chain links TRBV28 to TRBJ2-1; 8 nucleotides match TRBD2. The trim removed 5 bases at V and 4 bases at J, leaving 10 bases unmatched. The CDR3 runs 16 residues. CDR1 and CDR2 (germline): MDHEN, SYDVKM. The CDR3 is CASSLRGRGGYNEQFF. The CDR3 bases are TGTGCCAGCAGTCTACGGGGACGGGGGGGTTACAATGAGCAGTTCTTC.

This clone was counted a single time. The chain uses TRBV28 and TRBJ1-5; 12 bases are a match to TRBD1. The germline V gene has CDR1 MDHEN and CDR2 SYDVKM. CDR3 length: 16 residues. Trimming at V came to 4 bases and at J to 6 bases, leaving 7 bases not matched to a gene. CDR3 loop: CASSSAGTGGIQPQHF. The CDR3 DNA reads as TGTGCCAGCAGTTCCGCCGGGACAGGGGGCATTCAGCCCCAGCATTTT.